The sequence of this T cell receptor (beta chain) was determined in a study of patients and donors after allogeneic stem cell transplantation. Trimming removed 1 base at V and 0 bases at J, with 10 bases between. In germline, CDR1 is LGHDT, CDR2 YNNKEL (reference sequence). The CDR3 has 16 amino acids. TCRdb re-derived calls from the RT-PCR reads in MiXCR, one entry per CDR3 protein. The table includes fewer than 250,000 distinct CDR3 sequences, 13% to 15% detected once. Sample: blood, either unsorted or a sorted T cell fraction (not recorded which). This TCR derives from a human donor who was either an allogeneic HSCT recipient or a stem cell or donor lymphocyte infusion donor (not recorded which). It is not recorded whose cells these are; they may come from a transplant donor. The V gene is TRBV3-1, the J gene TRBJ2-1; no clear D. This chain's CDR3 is CASSQVKGFSYNEQFF. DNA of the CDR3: TGTGCCAGCAGCCAAGTTAAGGGATTCTCCTACAATGAGCAGTTCTTC.